These 18 T cell receptor beta chains were sequenced from one sample in a study of OX40 agonist ivuxolimab in advanced cancers. Only in-frame clones appear in the TCRdb table, and some are missing; sequencing was by immunoSEQ multiplex PCR. The repertoire holds under 85,000 clones, with over 70% as singletons. The sequencing used CD4+ or CD8+ T cells sorted from blood, collected in a trial of the OX40 agonist ivuxolimab. All receptors derive from an adult with an advanced solid tumor such as melanoma, head and neck, liver or kidney cancer.

This sequence joins TRBV25-1 and TRBJ1-2; D might be TRBD1 (6 bases). V lost 6 bases and J 3 bases, leaving 17 bases between the germline ends. Germline CDR1 reads MGHDK; CDR2 reads SYGVNS. The CDR3 length is 15 residues. CDR3 protein: CASRSSGGGDYGYTF. CDR3 nucleotide sequence: TGTGCCAGCAGATCATCGGGAGGGGGTGACTATGGCTACACCTTC.

The sample holds one count of this clone. This rearrangement joins TRBV6-1 to TRBJ1-1; D might be TRBD1 (6 bases). The V gene lost 7 bases and the J gene lost 0 bases, with 9 bases spanning the gap. CDR1 is MNHNS and CDR2 is SASEGT in the germline V gene. The CDR3 has 13 residues. The CDR3 sequence is CASNRDMNTEAFF. Written as DNA, the CDR3 is TGTGCCAGCAACAGGGACATGAACACTGAAGCTTTCTTT.

The genes are TRBV6-5 and TRBJ1-5; D may be TRBD1 (5 bases). This CDR3 spans 15 amino acids. V was pared by 6 bases and J by 0 bases, with 12 bases between. Germline values: CDR1 MNHEY, CDR2 SVGAGI. Here the CDR3 DNA reads TGTGCCAGCAGGCCACAGGAATATAGCAATCAGCCCCAGCATTTT. It translates to CASRPQEYSNQPQHF.

This clone was recorded only once. This sequence joins TRBV18 and TRBJ1-1; the D is unclear. The V and J ends lost 2 bases and 1 base respectively, with 5 bases between them. The CDR3 loop spans 13 amino acids. In germline, CDR1 is KGHSH, CDR2 LQKENI. CDR3 region: CASSPNRNTEAFF. CDR3 coding DNA: TGTGCCAGCTCACCAAACCGGAACACTGAAGCTTTCTTT.

This CDR3 reads CASSDPVAGGADTQYF. The CDR3 nucleotides read TGCGCCAGCAGCGACCCAGTAGCGGGGGGTGCAGATACGCAGTATTTT. The V call is TRBV10-2, the J call TRBJ2-3; 10 nucleotides agree with TRBD2. Looked up from germline, CDR1 is WSHSY and CDR2 is SAAADI. The length of the CDR3 is 16 residues. Trimming took 6 bases from V and 4 from J; bases not matched to a gene: 10.

This clone was recorded only once. The V call is TRBV5-4, the J call TRBJ2-2, with D possibly being TRBD1 or TRBD2 (5 bases each). V lost 4 bases to trimming and J lost 2 bases, with 9 bases between them. The CDR3 is made up of 14 amino acids. Germline V gives CDR1 SGHNT, CDR2 YYREEE (reference sequence). For the CDR3, the DNA is TGTGCCAGCAGCCAGCGGACAAACACCGGGGAGCTGTTTTTT. This translates into CASSQRTNTGELFF.

This clone was counted between two and nine times. The chain links TRBV28 to TRBJ2-7; maybe TRBD2 (6 bases). This CDR3 spans 15 amino acids. Germline V gives CDR1 MDHEN, CDR2 SYDVKM. Trimming removed 6 bases from V and 4 bases from J, with 19 bases in between. CDR3 sequence: CASSPMGRELYEQYF. The CDR3 bases are TGTGCCAGCAGCCCGATGGGTCGGGAGCTTTACGAGCAGTACTTC.

This clone appeared a single time. This sequence joins TRBV18 and TRBJ1-3; unclear D gene. Trimming stripped 3 bases from V and 3 bases from J, with 12 bases between. This CDR3 spans 15 amino acids. Per germline, CDR1 KGHSH and CDR2 LQKENI. This CDR3 is CASSPRAGDGNTIYF. The CDR3 coding sequence is TGTGCCAGCTCACCTCGGGCAGGTGATGGAAACACCATATATTTT.

The chain couples TRBV20-1 to TRBJ2-3; D is undetermined. The V gene lost 8 bases and the J gene lost 6 bases, with 9 bases spanning the gap. CDR3 length: 10 amino acids. CDR1 and CDR2 from the germline V gene are DFQATT and SNEGSKA (reference sequence). Here the CDR3 DNA reads TGCAGTCCCTATGGGGATACGCAGTATTTT. Translation: CSPYGDTQYF.

This clone has just one count. V is TRBV2 and J is TRBJ2-5; 12 bases align to TRBD2. Germline values: CDR1 SNHLY, CDR2 FYNNEI. This CDR3 spans 16 amino acids. Trimming at V came to 7 bases and at J to 5 bases, leaving 11 bases not matched to a gene. This chain's CDR3 is CASTGQLAGGSETQYF. The CDR3 DNA is TGTGCCAGCACGGGTCAACTAGCGGGGGGTTCTGAGACCCAGTACTTC.

This chain joins TRBV5-4 and TRBJ1-6, with TRBD1 matching 7 bases. This CDR3 is built from 14 residues. The germline gives CDR1 SGHNT, CDR2 YYREEE (reference sequence). V was pared by 2 bases and J by 6 bases, with 2 bases of the junction left unmatched. CDR3 coding DNA: TGTGCCAGCAGCTTCGGACAGGTTAATTCACCCCTCCACTTT. Encoded protein: CASSFGQVNSPLHF.

The chain joins TRBV28 to TRBJ2-3; no reliable D call. The CDR3 is 12 amino acids. V was trimmed by 4 bases and J by 6 bases, leaving 8 bases between them. Germline CDR1 is MDHEN and CDR2 is SYDVKM. The CDR3 DNA is TGTGCCAGCAGTTCGACTTCTGATACGCAGTATTTT. Amino acids: CASSSTSDTQYF.

This chain links TRBV2 with TRBJ2-7, with a possible D match to TRBD2 (5 bases). CDR1 and CDR2 (germline): SNHLY, FYNNEI. This CDR3 has 12 amino acids. V was shortened by 5 bases and J by 6 bases, with 11 bases between the two germline ends. In nucleotides, the CDR3 is TGTGCCAGCAGTCCTTCCGGAGGCGAGCAGTACTTC. Residues: CASSPSGGEQYF.

The genes are TRBV6-1 and TRBJ1-1; D ambiguous. In germline, CDR1 is MNHNS, CDR2 SASEGT. The CDR3 is made up of 13 amino acids. V lost 7 bases to trimming and J lost 0 bases, with 9 bases between them. CDR3: CASTPRMNTEAFF. The CDR3 bases are TGTGCCAGCACCCCCCGTATGAACACTGAAGCTTTCTTT.

The V gene is TRBV4-1, the J gene TRBJ1-2; D may be TRBD1 (5 bases). V was clipped by 6 bases and J by 3 bases, with 17 bases between them. The germline V gene encodes CDR1 MGHRA and CDR2 YSYEKL. This CDR3 contains 15 residues. CDR3 amino acids: CASRERQSSHYGYTF. The CDR3 DNA reads as TGCGCCAGCAGGGAACGACAGTCCTCCCACTATGGCTACACCTTC.

V usage is TRBV5-1 and J usage is TRBJ1-1, with D tentatively TRBD1 (5 bases). In germline, CDR1 is SGHRS, CDR2 YFSETQ. The germline V and J ends were trimmed by 0 bases and 5 bases, with 8 bases remaining between them. This CDR3 is built from 13 residues. The CDR3 region has the DNA TGCGCCAGCAGCTTGGGTGGGGGGACTGAAGCTTTCTTT. It specifies CASSLGGGTEAFF.

CDR3 loop: CASSPSMNTEAFF. CDR3 DNA sequence: TGTGCCAGTAGTCCCTCAATGAACACTGAAGCTTTCTTT. V gene TRBV19 combines with J gene TRBJ1-1; no clear D gene. The V end was cut by 5 bases, the J end by 0 bases, with 7 bases between. From germline, CDR1 is LNHDA and CDR2 SQIVND (reference sequence). The CDR3 contains 13 residues. The whole variable domain, remainder taken from reference TRBV19 and TRBJ1-1, is DGGITQSPKYLFRKEGQNVTLSCEQNLNHDAMYWYRQDPGQGLRLIYYSQIVNDFQKGDIAEGYSVSREKKESFPLTVTSAQKNPTAFYLCASSPSMNTEAFFGQGTRLTVV.

The chain has TRBV7-9 and TRBJ2-3; weak D call: TRBD1 (6 bases). Trimming removed 0 bases from V and 5 bases from J, with 12 bases in between. The CDR3 contains 15 residues. Germline CDR1 SEHNR, CDR2 FQNEAQ (reference sequence). The CDR3: CASSLAPQGRDTQYF. In DNA, the CDR3 is TGTGCCAGCAGCTTAGCGCCTCAGGGGAGAGATACGCAGTATTTT.